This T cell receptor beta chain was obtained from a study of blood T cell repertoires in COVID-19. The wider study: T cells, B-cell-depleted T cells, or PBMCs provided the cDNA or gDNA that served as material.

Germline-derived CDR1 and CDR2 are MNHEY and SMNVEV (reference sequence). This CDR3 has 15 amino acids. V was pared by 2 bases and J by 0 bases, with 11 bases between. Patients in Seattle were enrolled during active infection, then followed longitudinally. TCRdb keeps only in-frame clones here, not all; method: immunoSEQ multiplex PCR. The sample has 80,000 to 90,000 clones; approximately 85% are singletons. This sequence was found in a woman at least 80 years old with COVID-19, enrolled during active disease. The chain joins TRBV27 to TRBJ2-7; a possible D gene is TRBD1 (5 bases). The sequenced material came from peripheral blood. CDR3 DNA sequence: TGTGCCAGCAGTTTAGTGACAGCGACCTCCTACGAGCAGTACTTC. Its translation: CASSLVTATSYEQYF.